The source of this T cell receptor (beta chain) is a study of blood T cell repertoires in COVID-19. Grouping used clinical history reported by participants in a survey and questionnaire. With 1 base clipped from V and 6 bases from J, the junction kept 7 bases outside the gene matches. In germline, CDR1 is SGHAT, CDR2 FQNNGV. The CDR3 is 17 residues long. This clone was seen once. Produced via immunoSEQ multiplex PCR; TCRdb's table is partial and in-frame only. Of more than 400,000 clones detected, about 90% appear once; the ten largest clones hold about 0.63%. The receptor was isolated from a man aged 18 to 35 who had recovered from COVID-19. Material: PBMCs or T cells enriched from blood (not recorded which). The rearrangement links TRBV11-2 to TRBJ2-1; 12 bases align to TRBD2. The CDR3 region is CASSLARTSGNTNEQFF. CDR3 DNA sequence: TGTGCCAGCAGCTTAGCCCGGACTAGCGGGAACACCAATGAGCAGTTCTTC.